Listed here are 25 T cell receptor beta chains from one sample, sequenced in a study of blood T cell repertoires in COVID-19. The repertoire was sequenced with immunoSEQ multiplex PCR; TCRdb's copy has only in-frame clones and lacks some. Here the sample spans a few hundred thousand clones, almost 90% being singletons. The material sequenced was PBMCs or T cells enriched from blood (not recorded which). The source of these receptors is a woman in her forties or fifties with acute COVID-19.

This sequence joins TRBV28 and TRBJ1-1; no reliable D call. This CDR3 is built from 11 residues. Germline assignment: CDR1 MDHEN and CDR2 SYDVKM. The ends were cut back, 0 bases at V and 8 bases at J, with 4 bases in the middle. The CDR3 coding sequence is TGTGCCAGCAGTTTATGGGGCGAAGCTTTCTTT. Protein: CASSLWGEAFF.

V usage is TRBV14 and J usage is TRBJ2-3; the D gene is possibly TRBD2 (6 bases). Germline assignment: CDR1 SGHDN and CDR2 FVKESK. The CDR3 consists of 14 residues. Trimming shortened V by 5 bases and J by 4 bases, and 13 bases separated the two germline ends. CDR3 loop: CASSVPGEADTQYF. CDR3 nucleotides: TGTGCCAGCAGCGTGCCGGGAGAGGCAGATACGCAGTATTTT. Looking up the rest from reference TRBV14 and TRBJ2-3 gives the full variable domain: EAGVTQFPSHSVIEKGQTVTLRCDPISGHDNLYWYRRVMGKEIKFLLHFVKESKQDESGMPNNRFLAERTGGTYSTLKVQPAELEDSGVYFCASSVPGEADTQYFGPGTRLTVL.

This clone was found a few times. The rearrangement uses TRBV19 and TRBJ2-1; 7 nucleotides match TRBD2. CDR3 length: 20 amino acids. V lost 5 bases, J lost 0 bases, and 19 bases stayed unmatched. Germline CDR1 LNHDA, CDR2 SQIVND (reference sequence). CDR3 residues: CASSVLGGSGLIFSYNEQFF. CDR3 bases: TGTGCCAGTAGTGTCCTAGGCGGTAGCGGGCTGATCTTCTCCTACAATGAGCAGTTCTTC. The complete variable domain, with remaining parts taken from reference TRBV19 and TRBJ2-1, reads DGGITQSPKYLFRKEGQNVTLSCEQNLNHDAMYWYRQDPGQGLRLIYYSQIVNDFQKGDIAEGYSVSREKKESFPLTVTSAQKNPTAFYLCASSVLGGSGLIFSYNEQFFGPGTRLTVL.

This clone was seen only a few times. V usage is TRBV11-2 and J usage is TRBJ2-7; maybe TRBD2 (7 bases). The CDR3 consists of 13 residues. CDR1 and CDR2 (germline): SGHAT, FQNNGV. V was clipped by 5 bases and J by 3 bases, with 11 bases between them. The CDR3 coding sequence is TGTGCCAGCAGCGGGGGGGACATCTACGAGCAGTACTTC. It translates to CASSGGDIYEQYF.

V gene TRBV2 combines with J gene TRBJ1-6; 8 nucleotides agree with TRBD1. Germline CDR1 and CDR2: SNHLY and FYNNEI. The CDR3 is made up of 16 amino acids. The junction had 4 bases not matched to a gene; V was cut back by 6 bases and J by 0 bases. The CDR3 here is CASRRDRSSYNSPLHF. CDR3 DNA sequence: TGTGCCAGCAGGAGGGACAGGAGCTCCTATAATTCACCCCTCCACTTT. The full variable domain, its missing parts supplied by reference TRBV2 and TRBJ1-6, is EPEVTQTPSHQVTQMGQEVILRCVPISNHLYFYWYRQILGQKVEFLVSFYNNEISEKSEIFDDQFSVERPDGSNFTLKIRSTKLEDSAMYFCASRRDRSSYNSPLHFGNGTRLTVT.

This chain connects TRBV19 to TRBJ2-7; TRBD2 might be the D (5 bases). Trimming took 2 bases from V and 0 from J, leaving 11 bases between them. The CDR3 consists of 15 residues. Germline lookup yields CDR1 LNHDA and CDR2 SQIVND (reference sequence). The CDR3 sequence is CASSISGLPSYEQYF. CDR3 bases: TGTGCCAGTAGTATAAGTGGACTGCCCTCCTACGAGCAGTACTTC. Full variable domain (rest looked up from reference TRBV19 and TRBJ2-7): DGGITQSPKYLFRKEGQNVTLSCEQNLNHDAMYWYRQDPGQGLRLIYYSQIVNDFQKGDIAEGYSVSREKKESFPLTVTSAQKNPTAFYLCASSISGLPSYEQYFGPGTRLTVT.

The CDR3 spells CASSLTGTSGSTEEFF. In DNA form, the CDR3 reads TGTGCCAGCAGCCTAACCGGGACTAGCGGGAGTACGGAGGAGTTCTTC. J is TRBJ2-1 and V is TRBV28, with 14 nucleotides matching TRBD2. The germline V gene encodes CDR1 MDHEN and CDR2 SYDVKM. Trimming took 6 bases from V and 14 from J; bases not matched to a gene: 15. The CDR3 spans 16 residues.

In its sample, this clone was seen once. The chain has TRBV11-2 and TRBJ1-4; D call uncertain. V was pared by 3 bases and J by 5 bases, with 4 bases between. CDR1 is SGHAT, CDR2 FQNNGV, per germline. This CDR3 is built from 12 residues. CDR3 DNA: TGTGCCAGCAGCTTCTCGAATGAAAAACTGTTTTTT. It translates to CASSFSNEKLFF.

This clone was counted a single time. The rearrangement joins TRBV19 to TRBJ2-7; 12 bases are shared with TRBD1. CDR1 and CDR2 (germline): LNHDA, SQIVND (reference sequence). CDR3 length: 16 residues. V trimming: 3 bases; J trimming: 3 bases; junction bases outside the gene matches: 6. DNA of the CDR3: TGTGCCAGTAGTATGGGGACAGGGGGCGCGTACTACGAGCAGTACTTC. Amino acids: CASSMGTGGAYYEQYF.

This sequence joins TRBV20-1 and TRBJ1-2; no clear D gene. Trimming stripped 7 bases from V and 0 bases from J, with 6 bases between. This CDR3 is built from 11 residues. CDR1 and CDR2 (germline): DFQATT, SNEGSKA (reference sequence). This chain's CDR3 is CSGGANYGYTF. The CDR3 bases are TGCAGTGGAGGCGCTAACTATGGCTACACCTTC.

The chain carries TRBV18 and TRBJ1-1; possibly TRBD1 for D (5 bases). Germline CDR1 is KGHSH and CDR2 is LQKENI. The CDR3 loop spans 13 amino acids. V was clipped by 2 bases and J by 8 bases, with 12 bases between them. The CDR3, as DNA: TGTGCCAGCTCACCAGGAGGGGCCATGGAAGCTTTCTTT. Translated: CASSPGGAMEAFF. Full variable domain (rest looked up from reference TRBV18 and TRBJ1-1): NAGVMQNPRHLVRRRGQEARLRCSPMKGHSHVYWYRQLPEEGLKFMVYLQKENIIDESGMPKERFSAEFPKEGPSILRIQQVVRGDSAAYFCASSPGGAMEAFFGQGTRLTVV.

The chain recombines TRBV5-4 with TRBJ2-3; tentative D call: TRBD1 (5 bases). The V and J ends lost 4 bases and 0 bases respectively, with 12 bases between them. The CDR3 is made up of 15 amino acids. Germline V gene sequence: CDR1 SGHNT, CDR2 YYREEE (reference sequence). The CDR3: CASSRIQVSTDTQYF. The DNA for the CDR3 is TGTGCCAGCAGCAGGATACAGGTTAGCACAGATACGCAGTATTTT. Together with reference TRBV5-4 and TRBJ2-3, the CDR3 gives the full variable domain: ETGVTQSPTHLIKTRGQQVTLRCSSQSGHNTVSWYQQALGQGPQFIFQYYREEENGRGNFPPRFSGLQFPNYSSELNVNALELDDSALYLCASSRIQVSTDTQYFGPGTRLTVL.

CDR3 DNA: TGTGCCAGCAGCATACCAACAGGGGGCTCCTACGAGCAGTACTTC. Translating it yields CASSIPTGGSYEQYF. V and J are TRBV11-2 and TRBJ2-7, with 8 bases aligning to TRBD1. The CDR3 sequence is 15 residues long. The V gene end was trimmed by 5 bases and the J gene end by 0 bases; junction bases not matched to a gene: 6. Germline V gives CDR1 SGHAT, CDR2 FQNNGV.

The V and J genes are TRBV4-2 and TRBJ2-2, with 12 bases aligning to TRBD2. The CDR3 has 17 amino acids. V was clipped by 3 bases and J by 1 base; unmatched bases: 3. CDR1 is LGHNA and CDR2 is YNFKEQ in the germline V gene. CDR3 protein: CASSHRTSGENTGELFF. The CDR3, as DNA: TGTGCCAGCAGCCACAGGACTAGCGGGGAGAACACCGGGGAGCTGTTTTTT.

J is TRBJ2-7 and V is TRBV25-1; 12 bases match TRBD1. CDR1 is MGHDK and CDR2 is SYGVNS in the germline V gene. CDR3 size: 14 residues. With V trimmed by 7 bases and J by 6 bases, 7 bases remained unmatched. In nucleotides, the CDR3 is TGTGCCAGCACCTTCGGGACAGGGGGCGCCGAGCAGTACTTC. The encoded protein is CASTFGTGGAEQYF.

J is TRBJ2-3 and V is TRBV11-2, with 13 bases matching TRBD2. From germline, CDR1 is SGHAT and CDR2 FQNNGV. V gave up 5 bases and J gave up 10 bases; unmatched junction bases: 3. This CDR3 spans 13 amino acids. The CDR3 DNA sequence: TGTGCCAGCAGCCCGGGACTAGCGGGATCGCAGTATTTT. This sequence encodes CASSPGLAGSQYF. Full variable domain (remainder filled in from reference TRBV11-2 and TRBJ2-3): EAGVAQSPRYKIIEKRQSVAFWCNPISGHATLYWYQQILGQGPKLLIQFQNNGVVDDSQLPKDRFSAERLKGVDSTLKIQPAKLEDSAVYLCASSPGLAGSQYFGPGTRLTVL.

The chain employs TRBV12-3 or TRBV12-4 and TRBJ1-1; D is ambiguous. The CDR3 extends over 12 amino acids. The V and J ends lost 5 bases and 6 bases respectively, with 10 bases between them. In nucleotides, the CDR3 is TGTGCCAGCAGTGAGCGGTGGGCTGAAGCTTTCTTT. Translating gives CASSERWAEAFF.

The J gene is TRBJ1-1, the V gene TRBV15, with a tentative D call TRBD1 (5 bases). V lost 4 bases to trimming and J lost 1 base, with 7 bases between them. Germline V gene lookup returns CDR1 LNHNV and CDR2 YYDKDF (reference sequence). CDR3 size: 13 residues. CDR3 residues: CATSIQENTEAFF. CDR3 nucleotide sequence: TGTGCCACCAGCATACAGGAGAACACTGAAGCTTTCTTT.

This clone was recorded once. The chain joins TRBV9 to TRBJ2-5; the match to TRBD1 covers 9 bases. Germline CDR1 reads SGDLS; CDR2 reads YYNGEE. The V segment lost 0 bases and the J segment 0 bases; nucleotides outside the gene matches: 6. This CDR3 has 17 amino acids. The CDR3 nucleotides read TGTGCCAGCAGCGTAGCGCCCGGGACAGGGTACCAAGAGACCCAGTACTTC. It translates to CASSVAPGTGYQETQYF.

This clone came up once. The genes are TRBV28 and TRBJ1-1; TRBD1 aligns across 9 bases. The J segment lost 11 bases and the V segment lost 6 bases, leaving 10 bases of the junction unmatched. From germline, CDR1 is MDHEN and CDR2 SYDVKM. There are 13 residues in the CDR3. The CDR3 is CASRIGTGYNAFF. The CDR3 nucleotides read TGTGCCAGCAGGATCGGGACAGGGTATAATGCTTTCTTT.

This chain links TRBV5-6 with TRBJ2-1, with a possible D match to TRBD2 (5 bases). CDR3 length: 13 amino acids. Germline CDR1 reads SGHDT; CDR2 reads YYEEEE. Trimming shortened V by 1 base and J by 7 bases, and 9 bases separated the two germline ends. CDR3 nucleotides: TGTGCCAGCAGCTTGCGGGGAATGAATGAGCAGTTCTTC. It encodes CASSLRGMNEQFF.

J is TRBJ1-1 and V is TRBV5-4; D uncertain. Between the trimmed V and J ends, which lost 0 bases and 1 base, there was a span of 4 bases. The germline CDR1 and CDR2 sequences are SGHNT and YYREEE (reference sequence). This CDR3 has 13 amino acids. In DNA, the CDR3 is TGTGCCAGCAGCTTGGCAGGGAACACTGAAGCTTTCTTT. It encodes CASSLAGNTEAFF.

V usage is TRBV9 and J usage is TRBJ2-5; TRBD2 aligns across 14 bases. Germline V gene lookup returns CDR1 SGDLS and CDR2 YYNGEE. The ends lost 0 bases at V and 3 bases at J; junction bases unmatched: 4. The CDR3 extends over 17 amino acids. The CDR3 loop is CASSVGVGLAGEETQYF. The CDR3 DNA reads TGTGCCAGCAGCGTAGGCGTGGGACTAGCGGGAGAAGAGACCCAGTACTTC.

The CDR3 sequence: CASRPTGTGGEKLFF. CDR3 in DNA: TGTGCCAGCAGACCTACCGGGACAGGGGGTGAAAAACTGTTTTTT. The V and J genes are TRBV6-5 and TRBJ1-4, with 11 bases matching TRBD1. Looked up from germline, CDR1 is MNHEY and CDR2 is SVGAGI. With 6 bases clipped from V and 7 bases from J, the junction kept 7 bases outside the gene matches. The CDR3 spans 15 residues.

The chain employs TRBV6-2 or TRBV6-3 and TRBJ2-7; weak D call: TRBD2 (6 bases). The length of the CDR3 is 12 residues. Germline V gene sequence: CDR1 MNHEY, CDR2 SVGEGT. V was clipped by 2 bases and J by 7 bases, with 9 bases between them. The CDR3 sequence is CASSYPGREQYF. CDR3 in DNA: TGTGCCAGCAGTTACCCCGGGAGAGAGCAGTACTTC.